The T cell receptor (beta chain) under discussion was sequenced for a study of memory CD4+ T cells and cytomegalovirus serostatus (dated by TCRdb to the late 2010s). About the investigation overall: A total of about 33 healthy Belgian adults, of whom 9 were CMV seropositive and approximately 24 were CMV seronegative, were included in the cohort. CD4+ memory TCRbeta repertoires of a Belgian cohort with known cytomegalovirus serostatus were sequenced in order to replicate a published TCR-based CMV serostatus classifier. On the study overall, not on this receptor specifically: The original-framework classifier achieved a median bootstrapped AUC of approximately 0.95 with a 95% CI of 0.76-1.00 on the Belgian cohort. For CMV serostatus prediction, a median bootstrapped AUC of roughly 0.94 was reached with the original framework, and a median bootstrapped AUC of roughly 0.89 was reached with a US-trained random forest. The results were interpreted as suggesting that the CMV-associated TCR signature is largely present in the CD4+ memory repertoire. Only CD4+CD45RO+ memory cells were sequenced, unlike the original study, which covered naive and memory CD4+ and CD8+ populations. Among the 150 or so previously reported CMV-associated TCRbeta sequences, 67 showed up in the CD4+ memory repertoires, with each one found in between one and five individuals.

Unmatched junction bases come to 1, with V trimmed by 4 bases and J by 5 bases. As encoded in the germline V gene (reference sequence), CDR1 is SEHNR while CDR2 is FQNEAQ. The CDR3 runs 13 amino acids, cysteine and phenylalanine included. This entry keeps only the CDR3 DNA: 39 bases, framed from base 1. As regards this clone: The antigen it binds to is not known. The record has no base qualities; no much larger clone is one base away.

A FACSAria II was used to sort memory CD4+ T cells, defined as single viable CD3+CD4+CD8-CD45RO+ cells. CMV serostatus was determined with a Roche Elecsys assay detecting serum IgG against CMV pp150, pp28, p38 and p52. After the samples were thawed, total CD4+ T cells were enriched through positive selection using CD4 magnetic microbeads. The samples came from a different study that was designed specifically to examine the CD4+ T cell memory repertoire. Peripheral blood mononuclear cells were isolated and cryopreserved following standard operating procedures; serum was stored at -80 °C. The staining relied on CD3-PerCP (BW264/56), CD4-APC (RPA-T4), CD45RO-PE (UCHT1) and CD8-Pacific Orange (3B5) antibodies, and Sytox blue was used to exclude non-viable cells. Genomic DNA was extracted from sorted cells with the Quick-DNA Microprep Kit. TCRbeta DNA was amplified with the immunoSEQ hsTCRbeta kit following the manufacturer's protocol. TCRbeta libraries were sequenced on an Illumina MiSeq instrument. Concerning the study's data processing: Once out-of-frame sequences had been removed, about 2,000,000 distinct TCRbeta sequences were left, which works out to an average of roughly 72,000 per individual. Two values were used to score each individual: the count of some 150 previously reported CMV-associated TCRbeta sequences and the total count of productive distinct TCRbeta sequences. A beta-binomial model was reimplemented in Python, and scikit-learn random forests with default parameters were trained on data from the US cohort. Classifier performance on the Belgian cohort was summarized as median AUC with percentile confidence intervals over 10,000 bootstrap iterations. This is the immuneACCESS table as TCRdb keeps it, with only in-frame sequences that have V and J called. A part of the clones is gone; compared with another copy, unresolved V genes explain less than half, and the rest is unexplained. The V and J calls and the clone size are those of that table, but D and trimming were determined from the DNA. In this sample the table shows some 30,000 clones, around four fifths of which occur a single time. The top ten clonotypes cover around 0.63% of the sample.

The sequence came from an adult in good health and CMV-seronegative. Some clones in this sample may be carry-over from other donors' samples. Sequenced material: memory CD4+ T cells from blood. The sequence is built from TRBV7-9 and TRBJ1-1; TRBD1 lines up with 10 middle nucleotides. The DNA sequence is as follows: TGTGCCAGCAGCTGGGGACAGGGGACTGAAGCTTTCTTT. Translated, it reads CASSWGQGTEAFF.